This T cell receptor beta chain emerged from a study of T cell clonality in common variable immunodeficiency (dated by TCRdb to the mid-2010s). Diagnosis of CVID followed standard criteria, namely serum IgG, IgA and/or IgM below the normal range together with specific antibody deficiency. The CVID group comprised 40 to 50 subjects, approximately 15 female and roughly 30 male, aged roughly 8 to 70 years with a mean age of roughly 44. Predominantly Caucasian heritage was noted among both the CVID patients and the healthy controls. At the time of study participation, every CVID subject had been on replacement immunoglobulin therapy for one year or longer. At the time of blood collection, no CVID subject was ill or was being treated with immunomodulatory or immunosuppressive medication. From each donor, roughly 5 to 9 ml of heparinized peripheral whole blood was collected. Genomic DNA from adults with common variable immune deficiency (CVID) and from healthy adult controls was the source for sequencing TCRbeta CDR3 repertoires. Diluted blood was density-centrifuged over Hypaque 1077 or Ficoll-Paque to isolate peripheral blood mononuclear cells. Unsorted mononuclear cells served as the source of genomic DNA, which was extracted either by Qiagen column purification or by a centrifugation-based method.

Overall study outcomes, separate from this receptor: Although equal DNA input was used, an average of roughly 80,000 unique sequences per sample was obtained for controls, compared with roughly 33,000 for CVID samples. Correlations of repertoire features with clinical complications were constrained by heterogeneity among patients within the CVID cohort. According to the authors, finding the cause of the higher clonality in CVID would require sequencing the repertoires of T cell subpopulations. Fewer TCRbeta clones were shared among CVID subjects than among healthy controls (p < 0.0001). Increased TCRbeta clonality was found in CVID subjects compared with healthy controls (t-test p = 0.018), with the increase being most characteristic of about a third of subjects. Fewer deletions and N-nucleotide insertions were reportedly observed in CVID TCRbeta sequences, and highly modified clones with 13 or more V deletions were reportedly absent from CVID TCRbeta sequences.

From the cysteine through the phenylalanine, the CDR3 covers 14 amino acids. The DNA shown is the part of the CDR3 that was read: 33 bases, in frame from base 1. V is pruned by 5 bases and J by 4 bases, leaving 6 bases of the junction without a gene match. The CDR1 and CDR2 encoded by the germline V gene (reference sequence) are SEHNR and FQNEAQ. This clone is classified as medium-sized (0.01 to 0.1%). This receptor's antigen is unknown. The read ends 3 residues before the CDR3 terminus; that terminus is restored from the germline J gene. For sequencing input, CVID and control samples contributed equivalent amounts of genomic DNA. For every sample, a 60 bp segment covering the rearranged TCRbeta CDR3 region was amplified and then sequenced. The immunoSEQ assay, a bias-corrected multiplex PCR with high-throughput sequencing, was employed for TCRbeta amplification. Per the original workflow: Each unique nucleotide sequence was treated as a clone and annotated with V, D and J genes, copy number and frequency. Sequences were labeled productive if in frame, and non-productive if out of frame or containing stop codons. Clonality was calculated from Shannon's entropy as previously described. The predicted amino acid sequences of productive clones were used to derive the mean CDR3 Kyte-Doolittle hydropathy. Scaled V gene usage was hierarchically clustered using Manhattan distance and complete linkage with the R hclust function. Clone sharing by CDR3 amino acid sequence was assessed by resampling 12 repertoires per group over 100 rounds. The repertoires were screened for approximately 72 published EBV-specific TCRbeta sequences and roughly 240 published CMV-specific TCRbeta sequences. A couple of CVID samples that yielded fewer than 10,000 sequences were excluded from the analysis, so approximately 40 CVID repertoires were retained. The table comes from immuneACCESS by way of TCRdb, which keeps in-frame sequences with V and J called. Part of the clones is missing from these tables; in studies checked, under half for an unresolved V gene and the rest for unknown reasons. That table furnishes V, J and clone size, whereas the DNA furnished D and trimming. Listed for this sample are around 9,200 clones, none observed only a single time. Together, the top ten hold more than 3.5% of the sample.

This chain joins TRBV7-9 to TRBJ2-7, and TRBD1 aligns with 9 junction nucleotides. The sequence derives from a human donor with common variable immunodeficiency. Sequenced input: peripheral blood mononuclear cells. The CDR3 DNA, read in part, is TGTGCCAGCAGCCACCGGGACAGGGTTTACGAG. Translated, this is CASSHRDRVYE. The full CDR3 is CASSHRDRVYEQYF.